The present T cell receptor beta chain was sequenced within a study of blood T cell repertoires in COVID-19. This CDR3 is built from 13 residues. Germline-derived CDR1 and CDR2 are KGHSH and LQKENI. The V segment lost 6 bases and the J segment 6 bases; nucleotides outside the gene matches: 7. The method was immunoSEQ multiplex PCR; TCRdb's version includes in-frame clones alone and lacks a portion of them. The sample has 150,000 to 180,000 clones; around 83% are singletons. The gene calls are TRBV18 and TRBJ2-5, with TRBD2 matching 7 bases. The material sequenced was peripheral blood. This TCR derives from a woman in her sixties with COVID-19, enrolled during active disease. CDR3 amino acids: CASSLGLGQTQYF. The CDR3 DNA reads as TGTGCCAGCTCTCTCGGACTAGGGCAGACCCAGTACTTC.